This T cell receptor beta chain was recorded in a study of blood T cell repertoires in COVID-19. Overall study context: The cDNA or gDNA used as material had been derived from T cells, B-cell-depleted T cells, or PBMCs.

This clone has a handful of counts. Unmatched junction bases numbered 5, after V lost 4 bases and J lost 7 bases. Germline CDR1 is SEHNR and CDR2 is FQNEAQ (reference sequence). The CDR3 is 15 amino acids. Original analysis: Amplification with reference gene primers provided the estimates of nucleated cell counts. TCRdb keeps only in-frame clones here, not all; method: immunoSEQ multiplex PCR. The V and J calls and clone size come from that table; D and trimming were worked out from the DNA. Here the sample spans tens of thousands of clones, more than 80% being singletons. The clonotype was recovered from a human donor in a cohort sampled during active COVID-19. V usage is TRBV7-9 and J usage is TRBJ2-4; TRBD1 matches at 12 bases. The sample taken for sequencing was peripheral blood. The CDR3 sequence: CASSSPGTGGNIQYF. CDR3 nucleotide sequence: TGTGCCAGCAGCTCACCCGGGACAGGGGGCAACATTCAGTACTTC.